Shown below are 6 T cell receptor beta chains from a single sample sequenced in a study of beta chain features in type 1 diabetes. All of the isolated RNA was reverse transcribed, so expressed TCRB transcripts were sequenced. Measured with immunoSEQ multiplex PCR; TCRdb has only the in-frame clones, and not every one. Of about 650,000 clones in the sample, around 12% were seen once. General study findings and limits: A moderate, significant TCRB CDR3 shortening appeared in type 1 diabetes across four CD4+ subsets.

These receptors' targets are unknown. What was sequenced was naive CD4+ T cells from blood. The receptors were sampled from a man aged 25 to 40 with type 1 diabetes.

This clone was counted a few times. CDR3 nucleotides: TGTGCCAGCAGTTCCAGGACAGGGGTAATGAACTACGAGCAGTACTTC. Translated: CASSSRTGVMNYEQYF. The rearrangement uses TRBV7-9 and TRBJ2-7; 9 bases agree with TRBD1. Germline V CDR1 and CDR2: SEHNR, FQNEAQ (reference sequence). CDR3 length: 16 amino acids. With 6 bases clipped from V and 3 bases from J, the junction kept 12 bases outside the gene matches.

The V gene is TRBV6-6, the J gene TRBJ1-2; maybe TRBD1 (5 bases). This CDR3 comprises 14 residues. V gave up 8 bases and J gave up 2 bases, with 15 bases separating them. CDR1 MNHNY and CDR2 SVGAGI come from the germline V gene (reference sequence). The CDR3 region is CASASYRLNYGYTF. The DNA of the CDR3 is TGTGCCAGCGCTTCCTACAGGTTGAACTATGGCTACACCTTC.

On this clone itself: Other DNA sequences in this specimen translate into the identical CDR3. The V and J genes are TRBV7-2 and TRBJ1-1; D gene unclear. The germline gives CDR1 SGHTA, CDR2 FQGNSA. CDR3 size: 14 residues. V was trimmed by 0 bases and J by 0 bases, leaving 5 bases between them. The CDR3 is CASSLALVNTEAFF. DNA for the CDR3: TGTGCCAGCAGCTTAGCCCTAGTGAACACTGAAGCTTTCTTT. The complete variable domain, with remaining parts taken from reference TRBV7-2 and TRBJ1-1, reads GAGVSQSPSNKVTEKGKDVELRCDPISGHTALYWYRQSLGQGLEFLIYFQGNSAPDKSGLPSDRFSAERTGGSVSTLTIQRTQQEDSAVYLCASSLALVNTEAFFGQGTRLTVV.

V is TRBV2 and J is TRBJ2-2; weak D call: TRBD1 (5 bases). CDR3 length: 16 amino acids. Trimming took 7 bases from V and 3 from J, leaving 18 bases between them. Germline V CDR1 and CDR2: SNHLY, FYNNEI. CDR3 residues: CASNFAGPNDTGELFF. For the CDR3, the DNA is TGTGCCAGCAATTTCGCAGGGCCTAATGACACCGGGGAGCTGTTTTTT. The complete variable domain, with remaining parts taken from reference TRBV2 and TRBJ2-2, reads EPEVTQTPSHQVTQMGQEVILRCVPISNHLYFYWYRQILGQKVEFLVSFYNNEISEKSEIFDDQFSVERPDGSNFTLKIRSTKLEDSAMYFCASNFAGPNDTGELFFGEGSRLTVL.

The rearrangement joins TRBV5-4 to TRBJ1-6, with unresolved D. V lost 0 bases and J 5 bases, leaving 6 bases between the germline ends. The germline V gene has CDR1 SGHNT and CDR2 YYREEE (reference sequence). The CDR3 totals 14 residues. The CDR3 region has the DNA TGTGCCAGCAGCTTGGGCCTGAATAATTCACCCCTCCACTTT. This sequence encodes CASSLGLNNSPLHF.

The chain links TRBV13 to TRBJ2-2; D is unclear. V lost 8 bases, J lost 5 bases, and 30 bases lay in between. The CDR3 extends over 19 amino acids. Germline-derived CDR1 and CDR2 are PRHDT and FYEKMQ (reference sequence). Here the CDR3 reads CASGDYRDSSLGSTGELFF. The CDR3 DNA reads TGTGCCAGCGGAGATTATAGGGATTCGTCCCTGGGCTCTACCGGGGAGCTGTTTTTT.